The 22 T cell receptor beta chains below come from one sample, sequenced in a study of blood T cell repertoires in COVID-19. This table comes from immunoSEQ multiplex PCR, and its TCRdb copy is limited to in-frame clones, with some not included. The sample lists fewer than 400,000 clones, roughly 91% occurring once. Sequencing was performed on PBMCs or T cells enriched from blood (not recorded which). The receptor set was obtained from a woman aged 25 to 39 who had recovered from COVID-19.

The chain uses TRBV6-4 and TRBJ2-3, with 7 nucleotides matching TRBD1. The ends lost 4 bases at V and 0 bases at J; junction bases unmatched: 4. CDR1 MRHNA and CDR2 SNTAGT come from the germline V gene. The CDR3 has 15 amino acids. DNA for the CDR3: TGTGCCAGCAGTGTAGCGACAGGGAGCACAGATACGCAGTATTTT. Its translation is CASSVATGSTDTQYF.

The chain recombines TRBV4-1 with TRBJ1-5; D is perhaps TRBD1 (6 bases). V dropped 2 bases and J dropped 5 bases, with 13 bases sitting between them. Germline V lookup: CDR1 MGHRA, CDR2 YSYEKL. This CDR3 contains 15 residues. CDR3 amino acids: CASSQLDRMHQPQHF. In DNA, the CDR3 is TGCGCCAGCAGCCAACTAGACAGGATGCATCAGCCCCAGCATTTT.

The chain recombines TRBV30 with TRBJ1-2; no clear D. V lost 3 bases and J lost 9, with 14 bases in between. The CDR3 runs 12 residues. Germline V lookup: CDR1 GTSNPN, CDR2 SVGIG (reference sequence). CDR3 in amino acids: CAWSREEGSYTF. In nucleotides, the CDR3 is TGTGCCTGGAGCCGGGAGGAAGGGAGCTACACCTTC.

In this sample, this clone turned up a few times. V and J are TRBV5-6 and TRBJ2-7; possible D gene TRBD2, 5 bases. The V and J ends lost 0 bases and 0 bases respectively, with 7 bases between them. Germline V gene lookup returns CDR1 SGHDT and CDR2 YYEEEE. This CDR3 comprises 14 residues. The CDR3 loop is CASSLAGLSYEQYF. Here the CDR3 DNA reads TGTGCCAGCAGCTTGGCCGGACTCTCCTACGAGCAGTACTTC. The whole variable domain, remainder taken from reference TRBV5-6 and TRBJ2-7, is DAGVTQSPTHLIKTRGQQVTLRCSPKSGHDTVSWYQQALGQGPQFIFQYYEEEERQRGNFPDRFSGHQFPNYSSELNVNALLLGDSALYLCASSLAGLSYEQYFGPGTRLTVT.

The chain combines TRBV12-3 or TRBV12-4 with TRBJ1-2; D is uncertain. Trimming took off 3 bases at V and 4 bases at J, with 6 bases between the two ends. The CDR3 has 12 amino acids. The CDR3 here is CASSFPGYGYTF. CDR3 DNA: TGTGCCAGCAGTTTTCCAGGCTATGGCTACACCTTC.

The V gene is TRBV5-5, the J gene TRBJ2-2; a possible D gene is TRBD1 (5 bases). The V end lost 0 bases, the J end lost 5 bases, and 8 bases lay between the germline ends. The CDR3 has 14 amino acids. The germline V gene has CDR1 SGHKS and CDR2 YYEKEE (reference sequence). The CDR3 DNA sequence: TGTGCCAGCAGCTTGGTCGCAGGGACCGGGGAGCTGTTTTTT. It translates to CASSLVAGTGELFF.

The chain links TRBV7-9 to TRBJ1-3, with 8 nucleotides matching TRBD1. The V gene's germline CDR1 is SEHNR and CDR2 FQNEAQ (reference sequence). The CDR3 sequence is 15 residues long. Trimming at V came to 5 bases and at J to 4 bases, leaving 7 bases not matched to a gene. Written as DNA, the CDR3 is TGTGCCAGCAGCGGGGTGACAGGGGCCGGAAACACCATATATTTT. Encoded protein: CASSGVTGAGNTIYF.

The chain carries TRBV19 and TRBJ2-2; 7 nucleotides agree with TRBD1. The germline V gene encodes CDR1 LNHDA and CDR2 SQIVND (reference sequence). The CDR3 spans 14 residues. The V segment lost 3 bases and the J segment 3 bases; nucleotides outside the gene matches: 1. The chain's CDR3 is CASSIDRDTGELFF. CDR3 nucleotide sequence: TGTGCCAGTAGTATCGACAGGGACACCGGGGAGCTGTTTTTT.

Here the CDR3 reads CASSLGAGNTIYF. DNA for the CDR3: TGTGCCAGCAGCCTCGGGGCTGGAAACACCATATATTTT. The chain couples TRBV3-1 (or the pseudogene TRBV3-2) to TRBJ1-3; D unresolved. The CDR3 runs 13 residues. Trimming cost V 4 bases and J 2 bases, with 6 bases left between them. Per germline, CDR1 LGHDT and CDR2 YNNKEL (reference sequence).

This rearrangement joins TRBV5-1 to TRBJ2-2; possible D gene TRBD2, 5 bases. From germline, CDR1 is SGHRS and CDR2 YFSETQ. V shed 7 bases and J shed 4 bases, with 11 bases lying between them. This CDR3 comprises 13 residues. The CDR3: CASGGAGTGELFF. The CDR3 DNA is TGCGCCAGCGGAGGCGCCGGCACCGGGGAGCTGTTTTTT.

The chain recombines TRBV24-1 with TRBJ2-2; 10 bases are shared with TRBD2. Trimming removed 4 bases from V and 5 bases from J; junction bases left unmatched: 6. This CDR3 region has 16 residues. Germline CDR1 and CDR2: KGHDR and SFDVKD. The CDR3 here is CATSDVEAGGTGELFF. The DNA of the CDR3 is TGTGCCACCAGTGACGTAGAAGCGGGAGGGACCGGGGAGCTGTTTTTT.

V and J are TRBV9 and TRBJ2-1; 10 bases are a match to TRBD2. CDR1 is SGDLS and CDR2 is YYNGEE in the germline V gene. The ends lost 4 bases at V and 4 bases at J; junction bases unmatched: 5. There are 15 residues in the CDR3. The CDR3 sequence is CASSLAGEVYNEQFF. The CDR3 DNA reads TGTGCCAGCAGCCTAGCGGGGGAAGTTTACAATGAGCAGTTCTTC.

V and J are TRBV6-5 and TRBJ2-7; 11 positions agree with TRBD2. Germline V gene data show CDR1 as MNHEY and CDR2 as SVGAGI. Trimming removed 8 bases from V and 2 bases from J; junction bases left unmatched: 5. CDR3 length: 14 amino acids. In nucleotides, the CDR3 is TGTGCCAGCGGTAAGACTAGCGGGGCCTACGAGCAGTACTTC. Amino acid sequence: CASGKTSGAYEQYF.

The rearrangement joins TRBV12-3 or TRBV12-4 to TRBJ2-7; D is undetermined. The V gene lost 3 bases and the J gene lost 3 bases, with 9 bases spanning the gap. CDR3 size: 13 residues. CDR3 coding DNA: TGTGCCAGCAGTTTGGCTGGCTTCTACGAGCAGTACTTC. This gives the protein CASSLAGFYEQYF.

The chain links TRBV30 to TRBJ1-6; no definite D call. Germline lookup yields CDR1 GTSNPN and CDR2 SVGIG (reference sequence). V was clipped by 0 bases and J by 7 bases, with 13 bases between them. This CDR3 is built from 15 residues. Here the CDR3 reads CAWSVGAGSNSPLHF. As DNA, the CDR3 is TGTGCCTGGAGTGTAGGCGCGGGGAGCAATTCACCCCTCCACTTT.

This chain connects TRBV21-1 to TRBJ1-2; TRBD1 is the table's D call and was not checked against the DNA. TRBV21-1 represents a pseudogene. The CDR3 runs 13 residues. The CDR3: CASSNDRGYGYTF. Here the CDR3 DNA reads TGTGCCAGCAGCAACGATAGGGGTTATGGCTACACCTTC.

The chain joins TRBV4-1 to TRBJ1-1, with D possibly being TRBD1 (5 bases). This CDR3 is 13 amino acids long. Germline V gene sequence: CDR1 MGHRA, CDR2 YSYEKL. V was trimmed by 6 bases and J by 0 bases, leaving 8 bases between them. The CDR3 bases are TGCGCCAGCAGTCTACAGGTGAACACTGAAGCTTTCTTT. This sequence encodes CASSLQVNTEAFF.

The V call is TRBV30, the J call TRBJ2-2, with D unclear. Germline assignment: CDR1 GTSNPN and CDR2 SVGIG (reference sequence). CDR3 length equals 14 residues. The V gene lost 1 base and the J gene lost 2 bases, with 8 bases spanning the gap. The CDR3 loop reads CAWSGQANTGELFF. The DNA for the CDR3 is TGTGCCTGGAGTGGCCAGGCCAACACCGGGGAGCTGTTTTTT.

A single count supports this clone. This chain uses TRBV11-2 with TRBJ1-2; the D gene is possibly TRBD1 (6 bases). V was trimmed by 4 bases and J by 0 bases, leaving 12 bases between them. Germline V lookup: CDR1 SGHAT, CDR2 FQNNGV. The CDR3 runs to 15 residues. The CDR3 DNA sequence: TGTGCCAGCAGCTCAAGCAGGGGTCCTAACTATGGCTACACCTTC. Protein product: CASSSSRGPNYGYTF.

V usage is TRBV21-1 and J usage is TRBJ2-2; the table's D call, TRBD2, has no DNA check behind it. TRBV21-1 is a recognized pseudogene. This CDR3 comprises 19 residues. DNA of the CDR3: TGTGCCAGCAGCAACCCCATAGGCTTCCTAGCGGGAAAACGTCTTGGGCTGTTTTTT. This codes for CASSNPIGFLAGKRLGLFF.

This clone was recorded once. The CDR3 nucleotides are TGTGCCAGCAGTGAAGGCGGGGTTTCGAACACCGGGGAGCTGTTTTTT. Translated: CASSEGGVSNTGELFF. The chain carries TRBV2 and TRBJ2-2; tentative D call: TRBD2 (6 bases). Germline CDR1 is SNHLY and CDR2 is FYNNEI. CDR3 length equals 16 residues. Trimming shortened V by 1 base and J by 0 bases, and 9 bases separated the two germline ends.

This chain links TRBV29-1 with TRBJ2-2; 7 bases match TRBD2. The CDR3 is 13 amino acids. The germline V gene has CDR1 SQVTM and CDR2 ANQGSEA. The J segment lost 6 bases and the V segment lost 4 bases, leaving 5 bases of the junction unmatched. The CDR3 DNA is TGCAGCGTTGCGGGACTATTCGCCGGGGAGCTGTTTTTT. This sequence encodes CSVAGLFAGELFF.